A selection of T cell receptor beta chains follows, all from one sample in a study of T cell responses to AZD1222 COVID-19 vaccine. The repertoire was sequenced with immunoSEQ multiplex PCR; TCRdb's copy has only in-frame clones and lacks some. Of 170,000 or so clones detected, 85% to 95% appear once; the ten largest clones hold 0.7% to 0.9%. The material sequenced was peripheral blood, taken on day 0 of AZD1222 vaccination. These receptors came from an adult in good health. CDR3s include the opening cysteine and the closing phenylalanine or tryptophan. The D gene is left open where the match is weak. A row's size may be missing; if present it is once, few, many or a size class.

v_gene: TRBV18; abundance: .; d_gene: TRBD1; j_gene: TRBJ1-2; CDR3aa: CASSPGIIQDRDIRWGYTF; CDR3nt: TGTGCCAGCTCACCCGGAATCATACAAGACAGGGATATACGGTGGGGCTACACCTTC
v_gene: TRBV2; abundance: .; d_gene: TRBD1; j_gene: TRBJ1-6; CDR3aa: CASSRDRSSYNSPLHF; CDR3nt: TGTGCCAGCAGTCGGGACAGGAGCTCCTATAATTCACCCCTCCACTTT
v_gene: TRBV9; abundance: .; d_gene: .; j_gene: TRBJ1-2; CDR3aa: CASSPQPATPYYGYTF; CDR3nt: TGTGCCAGCAGCCCCCAACCTGCGACCCCATACTATGGCTACACCTTC
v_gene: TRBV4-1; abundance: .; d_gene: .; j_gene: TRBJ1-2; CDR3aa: CASRKQGSGLGYTF; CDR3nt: TGCGCCAGCAGAAAACAGGGATCCGGACTTGGCTACACCTTC
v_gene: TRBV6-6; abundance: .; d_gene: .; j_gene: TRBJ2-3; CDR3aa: CASRPGTWIRGTQYF; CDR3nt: TGTGCCAGCAGACCGGGGACCTGGATACGGGGTACGCAGTATTTT
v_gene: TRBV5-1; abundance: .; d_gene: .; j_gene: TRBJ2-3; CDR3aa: CASSLAGTDTQYF; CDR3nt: TGCGCCAGCAGCCTGGCGGGCACAGATACGCAGTATTTT
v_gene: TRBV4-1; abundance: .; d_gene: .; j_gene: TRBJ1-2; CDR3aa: CASSQDPPTSYGYTF; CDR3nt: TGCGCCAGCAGCCAAGATCCCCCGACATCTTATGGCTACACCTTC
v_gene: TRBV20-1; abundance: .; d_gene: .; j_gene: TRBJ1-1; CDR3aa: CSAAGLEAFF; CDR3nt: TGCAGTGCTGCAGGGCTTGAAGCTTTCTTT
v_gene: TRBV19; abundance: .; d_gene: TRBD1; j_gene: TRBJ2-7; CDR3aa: CASSTGAVPSYEQYF; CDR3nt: TGTGCCAGTTCCACAGGGGCCGTACCTTCCTACGAGCAGTACTTC
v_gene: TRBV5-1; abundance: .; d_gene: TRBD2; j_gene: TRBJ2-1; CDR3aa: CASSWVLAGEQFF; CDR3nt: TGCGCCAGCAGCTGGGTACTAGCGGGTGAGCAGTTCTTC
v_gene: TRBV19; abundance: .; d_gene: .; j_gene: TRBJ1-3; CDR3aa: CASAPGMNRNTIYF; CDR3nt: TGTGCCAGTGCGCCGGGCATGAACCGAAACACCATATATTTT
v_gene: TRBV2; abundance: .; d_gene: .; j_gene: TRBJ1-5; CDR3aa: CASSDIYSNQPQHF; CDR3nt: TGTGCCAGCAGTGACATCTATAGCAATCAGCCCCAGCATTTT
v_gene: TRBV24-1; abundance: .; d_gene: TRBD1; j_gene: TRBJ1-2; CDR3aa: CATRPRDGEPGQSYGYTF; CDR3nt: TGTGCCACCAGACCCAGGGATGGTGAACCGGGACAGAGCTATGGCTACACCTTC
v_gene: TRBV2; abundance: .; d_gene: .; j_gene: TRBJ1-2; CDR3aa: CASSESAGPNYGYTF; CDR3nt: TGTGCCAGCAGTGAATCGGCAGGGCCCAACTATGGCTACACCTTC
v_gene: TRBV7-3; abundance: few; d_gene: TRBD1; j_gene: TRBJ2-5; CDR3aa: CASSLMGPGTGKETQYF; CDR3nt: TGTGCCAGCAGCTTAATGGGCCCCGGGACAGGGAAAGAGACCCAGTACTTC
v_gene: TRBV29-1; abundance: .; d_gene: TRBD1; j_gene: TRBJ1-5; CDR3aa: CSVGQGRNQPQHF; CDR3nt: TGCAGCGTTGGACAGGGTCGCAATCAGCCCCAGCATTTT
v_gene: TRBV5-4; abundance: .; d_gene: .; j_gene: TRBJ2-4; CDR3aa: CASSLSPQGGKNIQYF; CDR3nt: TGTGCCAGCAGCTTGTCCCCCCAGGGTGGCAAAAACATTCAGTACTTC
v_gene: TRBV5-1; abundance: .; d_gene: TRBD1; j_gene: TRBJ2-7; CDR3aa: CASSFQSGQGMYEQYF; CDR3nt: TGCGCCAGCAGCTTCCAGTCGGGACAGGGGATGTACGAGCAGTACTTC
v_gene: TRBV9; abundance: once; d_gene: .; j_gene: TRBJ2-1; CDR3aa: CASSVRENEQFF; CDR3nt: TGTGCCAGCAGCGTACGGGAGAATGAGCAGTTCTTC
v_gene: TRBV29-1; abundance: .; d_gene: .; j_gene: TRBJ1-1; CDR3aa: CSGCDGRTEAFF; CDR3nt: TGCAGCGGATGTGACGGGCGCACTGAAGCTTTCTTT
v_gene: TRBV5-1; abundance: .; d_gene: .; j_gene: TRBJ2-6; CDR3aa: CASSPAGGAGANVLTF; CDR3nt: TGCGCCAGCAGCCCTGCTGGAGGGGCTGGGGCCAACGTCCTGACTTTC
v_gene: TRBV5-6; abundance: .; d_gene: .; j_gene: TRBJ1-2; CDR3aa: CASSAARTGSLNYGYTF; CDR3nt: TGTGCCAGCAGCGCTGCTCGGACGGGGAGCCTTAACTATGGCTACACCTTC
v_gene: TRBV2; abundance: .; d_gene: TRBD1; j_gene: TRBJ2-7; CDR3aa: CASSDQGAGYEQYF; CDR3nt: TGTGCCAGCAGTGATCAGGGGGCGGGCTACGAGCAGTACTTC
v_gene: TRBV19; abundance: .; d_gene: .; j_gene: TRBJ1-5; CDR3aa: CASSIEQAWGQPQHF; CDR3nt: TGTGCCAGTAGTATAGAACAGGCGTGGGGTCAGCCCCAGCATTTT
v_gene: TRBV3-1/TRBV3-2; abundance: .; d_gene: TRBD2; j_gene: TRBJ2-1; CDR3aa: CASRPGLAGDQEQFF; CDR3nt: TGTGCCAGCAGACCCGGACTAGCGGGGGATCAGGAGCAGTTCTTC
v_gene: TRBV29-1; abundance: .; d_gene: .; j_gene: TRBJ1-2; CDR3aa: CSVRWGAYGYTF; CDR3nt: TGCAGCGTAAGGTGGGGGGCCTATGGCTACACCTTC
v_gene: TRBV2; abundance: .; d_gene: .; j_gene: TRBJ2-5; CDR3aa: CASTERGETQYF; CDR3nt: TGTGCCAGCACCGAAAGGGGGGAGACCCAGTACTTC
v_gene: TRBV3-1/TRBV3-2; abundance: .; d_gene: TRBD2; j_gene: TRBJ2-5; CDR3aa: CASSRLTSGWETQYF; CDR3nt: TGTGCCAGCAGCCGCCTGACTAGCGGTTGGGAGACCCAGTACTTC